Listed below are T cell receptor beta chains from one sample, sequenced in a study of spatial heterogeneity in lung cancer. TCRdb re-analysed the 5' RACE reads in MiXCR, keeping a single row per CDR3 protein. The sample gives around 89,000 distinct CDR3 sequences, about an eighth of which show up once; about two fifths is in the top ten. The sample consisted of PBMCs, taken at surgery. The receptors here all came from a male donor with early-stage non-small cell lung cancer. Each CDR3 is given without its conserved first and last residue.

>TRBV9
ASSVEGTEYNEQF
>TRBV7-9
ASSQQGINEKLF
>TRBV21-1
ASSKEVIRRKEGKDSGANVLT
>TRBV12-3/TRBV12-4
ASTKVRDEQF
>TRBV3-1
ASSSTSGVPGELF
>TRBV5-1
ASSLEVARAYNEQF
>TRBV4-2
ASSQVSGGRYNEQF
>TRBV20-1
SATNRERADTQY
>TRBV29-1
SVEGLSERGGTDTQY
>TRBV27
ASSQFGLAGFSGANVLT
>TRBV10-3
AISGTGGNQPQH
>TRBV6-2/TRBV6-3
ASRARDRVGGNQPQH
>TRBV6-2/TRBV6-3
ASSSGLAGSSGETQY
>TRBV19
ASSLGQEKLF
>TRBV12-3/TRBV12-4
ASSLVTGTEAF
>TRBV29-1
SGTGTGGEKLF
>TRBV6-5
ASSPDRGAYNEQF
>TRBV20-1
SARSLGSTQETQY
>TRBV28
ASSVPGNNSPLH
>TRBV18
ASSPPLAGGNEQF
>TRBV5-1
ASSRSGAGETQY
>TRBV29-1
SVHLGVTEAF
>TRBV4-2
ASSQDRGQGREQY
>TRBV3-1
ASSQEPSGGAEQY
>TRBV27
ARETQY
>TRBV20-1
SAGTRDREWAGELF
>TRBV30
AWSPLAGTYNEQF
>TRBV11-1
ASSHPVDSSYEQY
>TRBV28
ASSTIRDRGGNTIY
>TRBV25-1
ASSATAGTAAYSPLH
>TRBV15
ATSRGGTGYQPQH
>TRBV28
ASSFLTSGERQETQY
>TRBV5-6
ASSAGTSGTYYEQY
>TRBV7-3
ASTPGNTGELF
>TRBV20-1
SASDGRYEQY